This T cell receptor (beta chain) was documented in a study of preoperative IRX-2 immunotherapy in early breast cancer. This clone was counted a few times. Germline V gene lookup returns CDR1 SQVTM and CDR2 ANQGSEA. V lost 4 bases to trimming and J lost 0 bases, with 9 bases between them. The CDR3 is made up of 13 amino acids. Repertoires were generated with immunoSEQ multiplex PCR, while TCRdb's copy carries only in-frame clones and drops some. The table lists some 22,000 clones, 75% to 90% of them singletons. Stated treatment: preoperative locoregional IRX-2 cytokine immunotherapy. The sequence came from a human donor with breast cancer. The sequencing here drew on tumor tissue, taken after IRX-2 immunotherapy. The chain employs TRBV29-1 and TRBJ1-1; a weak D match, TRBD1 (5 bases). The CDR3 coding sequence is TGCAGCGTTGTCCGGGGCCTGAACACTGAAGCTTTCTTT. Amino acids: CSVVRGLNTEAFF.